This T cell receptor (beta chain) was captured in a study of T cells in Graves' hyperthyroidism and ophthalmopathy. In the study overall: Peripheral blood was taken when the disease was first diagnosed, before any treatment began.

Hyperthyroidism patients were newly diagnosed, had disease duration under 2 months, and were aged 18 to 65 years. The sample of blood was obtained at first hyperthyroidism diagnosis (before any ophthalmopathy symptoms). Study-wide findings and caveats: Stable hyperthyroidism was told apart from ophthalmopathy by a model built on 13 V-J features.

It was RNA transcripts that yielded the amplified TCR beta CDR3 regions. TCR CDR3 regions were first amplified by RT-PCR with HTBI primers. TCRdb itself ran the multiplex PCR reads through MiXCR, one entry per CDR3 protein. This table holds 280,000 or so distinct CDR3 sequences, 12% to 15% found once. This clonotype was recorded many times. The antigen is undetermined. The CDR3 is 16 amino acids. Trimming pared 10 bases from V and 2 bases from J, leaving 21 bases between. Germline CDR1 MNHNS, CDR2 SASEGT. This sequence was found in a woman aged 50 to 60 with Graves' hyperthyroidism that later progressed to Graves' ophthalmopathy. The V and J genes are TRBV6-1 and TRBJ2-1, with no clear D. The sequencing input was blood. For the CDR3, the DNA is TGTGCCACTAAACAAACCAAGGCTGGTACCTACAATGAGCAGTTCTTC. It specifies CATKQTKAGTYNEQFF.